The source of this T cell receptor beta chain is a study of cytomegalovirus exposure and HLA in healthy donors. General study points: In vitro assays verified that a few CMV-associated chains recognized CMV antigens specifically. It is likely that the observed cluster of highly shared sequence variants was a sequencing artifact. In a later analysis, TCR beta V- and J-gene trimming was associated with a missense DCLRE1C variant.

J lost 0 bases, V lost 3 bases, and 11 bases had no gene match. The CDR3 sequence is 18 residues long. Per the germline V gene, CDR1 is GTSNPN and CDR2 is SVGIG (reference sequence). PCR employed 60 Vbeta and 13 Jbeta primers. Assay used: immunoSEQ multiplex PCR; TCRdb lists only in-frame clones, some missing. This table has around 110,000 clones, about 10% appearing once. As regards this clone: No antigen is known for it.

Sequencing used PBMCs. The chain couples TRBV30 to TRBJ2-6; 7 bases are a match to TRBD1. This clonotype originated in a man aged 25-40 years in good health and CMV-seronegative. DNA of the CDR3: TGTGCCTGGAGCCAACCCGGGACAGTGAGCTCTGGGGCCAACGTCCTGACTTTC. Amino acid sequence: CAWSQPGTVSSGANVLTF.